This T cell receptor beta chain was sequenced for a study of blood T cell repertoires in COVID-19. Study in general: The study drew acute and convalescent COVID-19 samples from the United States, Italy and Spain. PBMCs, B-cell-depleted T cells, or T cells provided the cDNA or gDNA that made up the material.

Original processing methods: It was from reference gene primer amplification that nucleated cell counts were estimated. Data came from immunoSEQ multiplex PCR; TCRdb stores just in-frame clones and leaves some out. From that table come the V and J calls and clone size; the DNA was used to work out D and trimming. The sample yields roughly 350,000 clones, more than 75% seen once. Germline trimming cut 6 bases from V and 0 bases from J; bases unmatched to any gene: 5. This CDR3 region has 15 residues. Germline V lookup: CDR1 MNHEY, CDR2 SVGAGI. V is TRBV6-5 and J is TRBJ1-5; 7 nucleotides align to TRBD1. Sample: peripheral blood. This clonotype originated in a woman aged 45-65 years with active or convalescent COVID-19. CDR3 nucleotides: TGTGCCAGCAGGGGAAACAGGGGTAGCAATCAGCCCCAGCATTTT. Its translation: CASRGNRGSNQPQHF.